Following are 14 T cell receptor beta chains from one sample sequenced in a study of T-cell reconstitution after alpha-beta-depleted transplantation in children. Library preparation (for TCRbeta) was performed with unique molecular identifiers. MiXCR, applied by TCRdb to the PCR reads, yields one record per CDR3 protein. The data show about 480,000 distinct CDR3 sequences, with approximately 12% seen just once and less than 6.5% held by the top ten. Source: PBMCs from the stem cell graft donor, taken from the stem cell graft. The source is a human donor who donated a stem cell graft to a child with combined immunodeficiency.

This clonotype was picked up many times. The chain carries TRBV6-5 and TRBJ1-2; D is possibly TRBD1 (6 bases). The CDR3 has 14 residues. CDR1 is MNHEY, CDR2 SVGAGI, per germline. V lost 2 bases and J 6 bases, leaving 13 bases between the germline ends. The CDR3 region is CASSYEVAGDGYTF. The CDR3 DNA reads TGTGCCAGCAGTTACGAGGTGGCAGGGGATGGCTACACCTTC.

This clonotype has a handful of counts. The V call is TRBV5-6, the J call TRBJ2-5, with D unresolved. Per germline, CDR1 SGHDT and CDR2 YYEEEE. V lost 6 bases to trimming and J lost 1 base, with 10 bases between them. The CDR3 contains 13 residues. The CDR3 is CASTWAVQETQYF. DNA for the CDR3: TGTGCCAGCACCTGGGCCGTCCAAGAGACCCAGTACTTC.

This clonotype showed up many times. The V and J genes are TRBV4-3 and TRBJ1-1, with 7 bases matching TRBD1. Germline CDR1 and CDR2: LGHNA and YSLEER. J was trimmed by 1 base and V by 3 bases; bases with no gene match: 2. This CDR3 has 14 residues. The CDR3 protein is CASSHGQENTEAFF. The CDR3 DNA follows: TGCGCCAGCAGCCATGGACAGGAGAACACTGAAGCTTTCTTT.

V usage is TRBV3-1 and J usage is TRBJ2-5; 11 bases fit TRBD1. Looked up from germline, CDR1 is LGHDT and CDR2 is YNNKEL (reference sequence). The J segment lost 5 bases and the V segment lost 4 bases, leaving 6 bases of the junction unmatched. The CDR3 length is 15 residues. CDR3 in amino acids: CASSPRDRGWETQYF. CDR3 DNA sequence: TGTGCCAGCAGCCCCCGGGACAGGGGGTGGGAGACCCAGTACTTC.

J is TRBJ1-5 and V is TRBV7-9, with D possibly TRBD1 on 5 matching bases. CDR3 size: 16 residues. The V end lost 5 bases, the J end lost 2 bases, and 16 bases lay between the germline ends. Germline V gene sequence: CDR1 SEHNR, CDR2 FQNEAQ (reference sequence). As DNA, the CDR3 is TGTGCCAGCAGCCCACCGGGGGGAGCGGGCAATCAGCCCCAGCATTTT. Its translation: CASSPPGGAGNQPQHF.

In this sample, this clonotype turned up a few times. The chain carries TRBV6-5 and TRBJ2-1; TRBD1 is a possible D gene (6 bases). The CDR3 is 16 residues long. V was clipped by 2 bases and J by 0 bases, with 11 bases between them. Germline loops: CDR1 MNHEY, CDR2 SVGAGI. The CDR3 sequence is CASSYTGLSSYNEQFF. CDR3 DNA sequence: TGTGCCAGCAGTTACACAGGGCTTAGCTCCTACAATGAGCAGTTCTTC.

DNA for the CDR3: TGTGCCAGCACCCCGTGGTCCAGCGGGGGTTACAATGAGCAGTTCTTC. This codes for CASTPWSSGGYNEQFF. The chain employs TRBV6-2 or TRBV6-3 and TRBJ2-1; 8 positions match TRBD2. Germline V lookup: CDR1 MNHEY, CDR2 SVGEGT. V lost 7 bases, J lost 4 bases, and 12 bases stayed unmatched. CDR3 length: 16 amino acids.

This clonotype was counted a few times. The gene calls are TRBV5-1 and TRBJ2-3; 7 bases are a match to TRBD1. Trimming cost V 3 bases and J 2 bases; bases outside gene matches: 9. CDR3 size: 16 residues. Germline loops: CDR1 SGHRS, CDR2 YFSETQ. The CDR3 coding sequence is TGCGCCAGCAGCTCTCCGGGACAGACGTTCACAGATACGCAGTATTTT. Residues: CASSSPGQTFTDTQYF.

The DNA for the CDR3 is TGCGCCAGTAAACGCTTTGTTGGACAGGGGAGCTATGGCTACACCTTC. Translating gives CASKRFVGQGSYGYTF. The genes are TRBV4-1 and TRBJ1-2; TRBD1 matches 9 bases. After removal of 9 bases from V and 4 bases from J, the junction contained 15 bases not matched to a gene. This CDR3 contains 16 residues. Germline lookup yields CDR1 MGHRA and CDR2 YSYEKL.

This clonotype has just a few counts. The rearrangement joins TRBV7-9 to TRBJ1-1; possible D gene TRBD1, 5 bases. Looked up from germline, CDR1 is SEHNR and CDR2 is FQNEAQ (reference sequence). The CDR3 loop spans 13 amino acids. V lost 3 bases to trimming and J lost 8 bases, with 13 bases between them. The CDR3 sequence is CASSFQGYEEAFF. In DNA, the CDR3 is TGTGCCAGCAGCTTCCAGGGATATGAAGAAGCTTTCTTT.

The chain combines TRBV20-1 with TRBJ1-3, with TRBD1 as a possible D gene (5 bases). The CDR3 contains 13 residues. Trimming removed 1 base from V and 2 bases from J, with 6 bases in between. Germline V gene lookup returns CDR1 DFQATT and CDR2 SNEGSKA (reference sequence). The CDR3, as DNA: TGCAGTGCTAGAGCGACAGCTGGAAACACCATATATTTT. Translated: CSARATAGNTIYF.

The chain employs TRBV18 and TRBJ2-1; D uncertain. The germline V gene has CDR1 KGHSH and CDR2 LQKENI. The V end lost 4 bases, the J end lost 4 bases, and 8 bases lay between the germline ends. The CDR3 is made up of 13 amino acids. CDR3 sequence: CASSHGPYNEQFF. The CDR3, as DNA: TGTGCCAGCTCACACGGGCCATACAATGAGCAGTTCTTC.

V is TRBV24-1 and J is TRBJ1-5, with TRBD1 as a possible D gene (5 bases). Germline CDR1 KGHDR, CDR2 SFDVKD. With 5 bases removed from V and 5 bases from J, the gap between germline ends came to 12 bases. The CDR3 runs to 14 residues. The chain's CDR3 is CATSGVGQDQPQHF. The CDR3 nucleotides read TGTGCCACCAGTGGGGTCGGACAAGATCAGCCCCAGCATTTT.

This clonotype was counted many times. The chain joins TRBV5-6 to TRBJ2-5; 12 positions match TRBD2. There are 17 residues in the CDR3. The germline V gene has CDR1 SGHDT and CDR2 YYEEEE. V shed 2 bases and J 5 bases; nucleotides not matched to a gene: 10. The DNA for the CDR3 is TGTGCCAGCAGCTTTGGACTAGCGGGAAGGATGGGTGAGACCCAGTACTTC. Amino acid sequence: CASSFGLAGRMGETQYF.